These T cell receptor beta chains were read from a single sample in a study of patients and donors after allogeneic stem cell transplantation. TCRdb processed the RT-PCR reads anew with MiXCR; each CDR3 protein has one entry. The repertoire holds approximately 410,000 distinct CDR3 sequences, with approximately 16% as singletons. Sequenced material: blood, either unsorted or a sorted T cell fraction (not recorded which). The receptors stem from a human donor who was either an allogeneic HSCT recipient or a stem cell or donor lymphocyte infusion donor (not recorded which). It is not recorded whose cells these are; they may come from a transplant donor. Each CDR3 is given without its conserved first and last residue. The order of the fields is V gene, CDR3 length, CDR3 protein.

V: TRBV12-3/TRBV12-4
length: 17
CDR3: ASSTPWGKQGSAKNIQY

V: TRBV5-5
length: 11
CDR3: ASSPVHRGLAF

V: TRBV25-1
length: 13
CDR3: ASGASGGAFDTQY

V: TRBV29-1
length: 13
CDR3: SVEWQGANNSPLH

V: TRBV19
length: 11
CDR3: ATARTGTYEQY

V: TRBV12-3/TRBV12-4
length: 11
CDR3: ASSLMGNTEAF

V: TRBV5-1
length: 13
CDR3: ASSFIPGLYNEQF

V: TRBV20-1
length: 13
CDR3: STILQGSSGNTIY

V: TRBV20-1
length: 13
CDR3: SARDAVVGRNEQF

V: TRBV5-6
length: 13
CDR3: ASSLVASGDYEQY

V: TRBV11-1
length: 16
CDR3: ASSYGQGARPVDYGYT

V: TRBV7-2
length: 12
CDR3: ASRNRAHSYEQY

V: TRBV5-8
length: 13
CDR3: ASSFPTGGSYEQY

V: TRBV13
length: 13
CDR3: ASSSPLASTGELF

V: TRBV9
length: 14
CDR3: ASSVGPSGAAGELF

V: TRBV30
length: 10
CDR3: AWSPSHNEQF

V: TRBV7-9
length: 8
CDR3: ASSLPDIY

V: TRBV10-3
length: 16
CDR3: AISEIARGQGTNSPLH

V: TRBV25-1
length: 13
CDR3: ASSPGQAAGNTIY

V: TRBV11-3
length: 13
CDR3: ASSRSLAGVHEQF

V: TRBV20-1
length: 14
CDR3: SARQLGTRYTDTQY

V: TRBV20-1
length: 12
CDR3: SARDAGRVGEAF

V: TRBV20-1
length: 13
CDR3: SARAGLADTDTQY

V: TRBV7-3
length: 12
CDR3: ASSLRAGDYGYT

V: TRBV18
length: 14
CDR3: ASSPIPVQNTGELF

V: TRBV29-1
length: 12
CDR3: SVMTGTSNQPQH

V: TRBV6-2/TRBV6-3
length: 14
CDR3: ASSSRTDRLWAEQY

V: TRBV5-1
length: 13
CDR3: ASSLGGRATHTQY

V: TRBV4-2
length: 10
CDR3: ASSQVGVEQF

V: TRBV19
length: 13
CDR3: ASSLRRDHQETQY

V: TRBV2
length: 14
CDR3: ASGLSSGRQVETQY

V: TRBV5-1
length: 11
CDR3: ASSFRRAYGYT

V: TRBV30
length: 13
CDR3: AWSNSGGIKETQY

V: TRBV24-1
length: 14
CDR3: ATSDPTALNSYEQY

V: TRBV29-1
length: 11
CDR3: SVGQVSNQPQH

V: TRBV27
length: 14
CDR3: ASSLSQGASTYEQY

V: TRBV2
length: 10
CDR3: ASNGVRQPQH

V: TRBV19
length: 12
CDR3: ASRRTVREQPQH

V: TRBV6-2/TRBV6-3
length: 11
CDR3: ASSSLSGYEQY